One sample yielded the 7 T cell receptor beta chains listed below, sequenced in a study of identical twins. TCRdb ran MiXCR on the 5' RACE reads and lists one entry per CDR3 protein. The sample lists 600,000 to 700,000 distinct CDR3 sequences; 21% were seen once. This sample was shared with a second study, whose subject was T cells expressing NK-cell markers.

Sequenced input: PBMCs. The receptors were sampled from a young woman in good health.

There are many counts of this clonotype. V and J are TRBV5-1 and TRBJ1-4; 7 positions agree with TRBD1. V was pared by 5 bases and J by 2 bases, with 9 bases of the junction left unmatched. The V gene's germline CDR1 is SGHRS and CDR2 YFSETQ. The CDR3 is made up of 16 amino acids. The CDR3 here is CASRPRTGDTNEKLFF. CDR3 sequence (DNA): TGCGCCAGCAGGCCCAGGACAGGTGATACTAATGAAAAACTGTTTTTT. The full variable domain, rest sourced from reference TRBV5-1 and TRBJ1-4, is KAGVTQTPRYLIKTRGQQVTLSCSPISGHRSVSWYQQTPGQGLQFLFEYFSETQRNKGNFPGRFSGRQFSNSRSEMNVSTLELGDSALYLCASRPRTGDTNEKLFFGSGTQLSVL.

The V and J genes are TRBV5-1 and TRBJ2-7; D call uncertain. V shed 1 base and J shed 6 bases, with 11 bases lying between them. Germline V gives CDR1 SGHRS, CDR2 YFSETQ. The CDR3 is 13 amino acids. This chain's CDR3 is CASSLRVSSEQYF. The CDR3 bases are TGCGCCAGCAGCTTGCGAGTTTCGAGCGAGCAGTACTTC.

The J gene is TRBJ2-1, the V gene TRBV4-3, with a tentative D call TRBD1 (6 bases). The V gene's germline CDR1 is LGHNA and CDR2 YSLEER. V lost 5 bases and J lost 8, with 13 bases in between. This CDR3 is built from 13 residues. The CDR3, as DNA: TGCGCCAGCAGCACCCAACAGGGATATGAGCAGTTCTTC. Translated: CASSTQQGYEQFF.

A few counts support this clonotype. This chain links TRBV5-1 with TRBJ2-3; the D gene is possibly TRBD2 (5 bases). This CDR3 contains 14 residues. CDR1 is SGHRS, CDR2 YFSETQ, per germline. Trimming pared 1 base from V and 5 bases from J, leaving 11 bases between. This CDR3 reads CASSLNKRGDTQYF. The CDR3 DNA reads as TGCGCCAGCAGCTTGAACAAACGGGGAGATACGCAGTATTTT.

This clonotype was found a few times. CDR3 amino acids: CASSLAETSGRGEQFF. CDR3 sequence (DNA): TGCGCCAGCAGCTTGGCGGAGACTAGCGGGAGGGGCGAGCAGTTCTTC. The chain combines TRBV5-1 with TRBJ2-1, with TRBD2 identical over 14 bases. The V gene's germline CDR1 is SGHRS and CDR2 YFSETQ. The CDR3 loop spans 16 amino acids. V shed 0 bases, J shed 10 bases, and the junction held 6 bases outside the gene matches.

This chain joins TRBV3-1 and TRBJ1-2; possibly TRBD1 for D (5 bases). This CDR3 contains 14 residues. Trimming took off 3 bases at V and 6 bases at J, with 14 bases between the two ends. Germline-derived CDR1 and CDR2 are LGHDT and YNNKEL (reference sequence). The CDR3 DNA sequence: TGTGCCAGCAGCCATATCGGAGGGGCTGATGGCTACACCTTC. This gives the protein CASSHIGGADGYTF.

In its sample, this clonotype was seen a few times. V is TRBV24-1 and J is TRBJ2-1, with 7 bases aligning to TRBD1. CDR1 KGHDR and CDR2 SFDVKD come from the germline V gene. The CDR3 loop spans 15 amino acids. Unmatched junction bases numbered 9, after V lost 3 bases and J lost 8 bases. The CDR3 DNA follows: TGTGCCACCAGTGATCCCGGGACAGAGGGACATGAGCAGTTCTTC. Its translation: CATSDPGTEGHEQFF.